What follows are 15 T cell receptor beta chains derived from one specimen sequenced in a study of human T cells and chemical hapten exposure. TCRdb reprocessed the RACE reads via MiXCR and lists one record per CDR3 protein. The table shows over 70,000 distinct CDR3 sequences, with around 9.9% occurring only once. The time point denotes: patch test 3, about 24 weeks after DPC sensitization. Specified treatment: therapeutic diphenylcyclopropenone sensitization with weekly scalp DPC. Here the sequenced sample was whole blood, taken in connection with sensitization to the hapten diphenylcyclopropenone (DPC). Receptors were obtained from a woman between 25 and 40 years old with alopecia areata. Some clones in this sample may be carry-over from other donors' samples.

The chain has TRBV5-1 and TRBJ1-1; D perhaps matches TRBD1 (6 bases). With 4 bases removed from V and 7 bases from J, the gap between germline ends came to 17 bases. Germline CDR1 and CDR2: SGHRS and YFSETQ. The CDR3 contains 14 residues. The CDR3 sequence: CASSPDPRGGEAFF. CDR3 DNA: TGCGCCAGCAGCCCGGATCCCAGGGGAGGTGAAGCTTTCTTT. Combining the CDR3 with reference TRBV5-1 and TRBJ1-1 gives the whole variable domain KAGVTQTPRYLIKTRGQQVTLSCSPISGHRSVSWYQQTPGQGLQFLFEYFSETQRNKGNFPGRFSGRQFSNSRSEMNVSTLELGDSALYLCASSPDPRGGEAFFGQGTRLTVV.

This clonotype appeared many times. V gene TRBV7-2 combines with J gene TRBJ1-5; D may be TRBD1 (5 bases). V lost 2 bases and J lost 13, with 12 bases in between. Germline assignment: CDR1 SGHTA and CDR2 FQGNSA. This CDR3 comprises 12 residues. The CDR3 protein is CASSLPDRSQHF. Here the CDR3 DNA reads TGTGCCAGCAGCTTACCCGACAGAAGTCAGCATTTT.

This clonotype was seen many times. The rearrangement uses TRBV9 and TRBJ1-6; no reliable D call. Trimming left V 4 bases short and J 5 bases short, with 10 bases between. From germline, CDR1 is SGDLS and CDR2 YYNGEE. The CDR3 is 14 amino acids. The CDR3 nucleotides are TGTGCCAGCAGCACTGGAAGGGATAATTCACCCCTCCACTTT. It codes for CASSTGRDNSPLHF. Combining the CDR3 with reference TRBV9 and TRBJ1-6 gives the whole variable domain DSGVTQTPKHLITATGQRVTLRCSPRSGDLSVYWYQQSLDQGLQFLIQYYNGEERAKGNILERFSAQQFPDLHSELNLSSLELGDSALYFCASSTGRDNSPLHFGNGTRLTVT.

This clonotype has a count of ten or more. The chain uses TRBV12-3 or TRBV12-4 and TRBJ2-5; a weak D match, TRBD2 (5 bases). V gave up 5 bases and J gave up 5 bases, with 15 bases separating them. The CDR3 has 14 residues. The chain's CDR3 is CASSHPLASETQYF. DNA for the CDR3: TGTGCCAGCAGTCACCCCTTAGCGTCGGAGACCCAGTACTTC.

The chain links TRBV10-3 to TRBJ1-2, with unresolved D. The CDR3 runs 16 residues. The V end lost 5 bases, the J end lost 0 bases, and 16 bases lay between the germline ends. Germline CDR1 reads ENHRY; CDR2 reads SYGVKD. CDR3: CAISTIRASANYGYTF. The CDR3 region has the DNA TGTGCCATCAGTACAATTCGGGCCTCAGCTAACTATGGCTACACCTTC.

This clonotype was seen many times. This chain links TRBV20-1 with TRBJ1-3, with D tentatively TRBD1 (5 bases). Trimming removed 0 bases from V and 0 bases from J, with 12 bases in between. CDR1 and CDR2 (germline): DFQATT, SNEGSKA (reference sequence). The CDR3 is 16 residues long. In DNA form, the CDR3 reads TGCAGTGCTAGAGATCTCACGGGGCTCTCTGGAAACACCATATATTTT. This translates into CSARDLTGLSGNTIYF.

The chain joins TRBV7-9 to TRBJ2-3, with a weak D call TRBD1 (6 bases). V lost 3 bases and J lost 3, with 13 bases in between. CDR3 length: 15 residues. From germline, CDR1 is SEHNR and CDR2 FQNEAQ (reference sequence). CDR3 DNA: TGTGCCAGCAGCTTGTATGGGGGCATGACAGATACGCAGTATTTT. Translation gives CASSLYGGMTDTQYF. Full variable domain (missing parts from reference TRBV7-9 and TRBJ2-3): DTGVSQNPRHKITKRGQNVTFRCDPISEHNRLYWYRQTLGQGPEFLTYFQNEAQLEKSRLLSDRFSAERPKGSFSTLEIQRTEQGDSAMYLCASSLYGGMTDTQYFGPGTRLTVL.

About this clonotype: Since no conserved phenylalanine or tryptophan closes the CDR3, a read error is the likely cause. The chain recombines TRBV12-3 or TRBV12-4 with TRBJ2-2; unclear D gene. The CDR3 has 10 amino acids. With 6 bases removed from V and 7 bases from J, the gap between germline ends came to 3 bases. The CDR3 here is CASRFGELFS. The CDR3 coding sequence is TGTGCCAGCAGGTTCGGGGAGCTGTTTTCT.

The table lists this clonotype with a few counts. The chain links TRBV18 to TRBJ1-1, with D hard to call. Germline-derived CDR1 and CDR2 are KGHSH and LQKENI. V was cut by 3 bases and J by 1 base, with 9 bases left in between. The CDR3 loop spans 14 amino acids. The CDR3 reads CASSPYTENTEAFF. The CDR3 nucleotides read TGTGCCAGCTCACCGTATACAGAGAACACTGAAGCTTTCTTT.

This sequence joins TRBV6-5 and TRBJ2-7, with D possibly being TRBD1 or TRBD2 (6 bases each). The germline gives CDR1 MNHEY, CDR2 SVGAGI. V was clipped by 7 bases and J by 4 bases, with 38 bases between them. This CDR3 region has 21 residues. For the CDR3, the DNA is TGTGCCAGCAATACCCTTACTCGTTTCTCGTCTCTAAGGGGGGCGAGTTACGAGCAGTACTTC. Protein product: CASNTLTRFSSLRGASYEQYF.

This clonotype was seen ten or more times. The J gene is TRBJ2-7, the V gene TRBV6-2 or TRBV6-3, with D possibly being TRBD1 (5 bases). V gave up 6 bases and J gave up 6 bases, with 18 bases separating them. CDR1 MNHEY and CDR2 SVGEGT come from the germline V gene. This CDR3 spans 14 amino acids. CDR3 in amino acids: CASRHPLGALEQYF. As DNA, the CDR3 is TGTGCCAGCAGGCACCCTTTAGGGGCGCTCGAGCAGTACTTC.

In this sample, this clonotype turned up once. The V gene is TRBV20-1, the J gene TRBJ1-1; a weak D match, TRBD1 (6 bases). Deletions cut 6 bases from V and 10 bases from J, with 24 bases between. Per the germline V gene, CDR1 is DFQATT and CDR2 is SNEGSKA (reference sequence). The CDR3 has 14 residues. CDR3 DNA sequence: TGCAGTGCCCCCACAAGGGGGAAAAAAGGAGTAGCTTTCTTT. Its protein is CSAPTRGKKGVAFF.

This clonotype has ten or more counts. CDR3 sequence reads: CASSPQRSSPLHF. In nucleotides, the CDR3 is TGTGCCAGCAGTCCCCAGCGGAGTTCACCCCTCCACTTT. This chain links TRBV2 with TRBJ1-6; D not certain. The CDR3 contains 13 residues. Germline V lookup: CDR1 SNHLY, CDR2 FYNNEI. Between the trimmed V and J ends, which lost 5 bases and 9 bases, there was a span of 11 bases.

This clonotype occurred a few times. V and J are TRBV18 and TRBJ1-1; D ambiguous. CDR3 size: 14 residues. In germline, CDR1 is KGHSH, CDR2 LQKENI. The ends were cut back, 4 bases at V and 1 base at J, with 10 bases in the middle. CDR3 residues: CASSLVDGNTEAFF. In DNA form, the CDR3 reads TGTGCCAGCTCACTGGTGGACGGGAACACTGAAGCTTTCTTT. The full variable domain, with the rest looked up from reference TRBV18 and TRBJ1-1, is NAGVMQNPRHLVRRRGQEARLRCSPMKGHSHVYWYRQLPEEGLKFMVYLQKENIIDESGMPKERFSAEFPKEGPSILRIQQVVRGDSAAYFCASSLVDGNTEAFFGQGTRLTVV.

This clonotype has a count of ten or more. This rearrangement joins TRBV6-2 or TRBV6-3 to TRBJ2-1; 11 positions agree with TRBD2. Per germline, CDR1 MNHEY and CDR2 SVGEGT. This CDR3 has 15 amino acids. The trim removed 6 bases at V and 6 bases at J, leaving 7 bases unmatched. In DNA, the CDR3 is TGTGCCAGCAGCTCCGGGACTAGCGGCCTCAATGAGCAGTTCTTC. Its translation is CASSSGTSGLNEQFF.